This TCR beta chain stems from a study of OX40 agonist ivuxolimab in advanced cancers. V lost 6 bases and J 4 bases, leaving 17 bases between the germline ends. The CDR3 has 15 residues. Germline V lookup: CDR1 SGHDT, CDR2 YYEEEE. The data were produced by immunoSEQ multiplex PCR, yet TCRdb's version contains in-frame clones alone and is incomplete. The sample has roughly 50,000 clones, roughly 88% seen once. The input for sequencing was CD4+ or CD8+ T cells sorted from blood, taken in a trial of the OX40 agonist ivuxolimab. The receptor comes from an adult with an advanced solid tumor such as melanoma, head and neck, liver or kidney cancer. The chain employs TRBV5-6 and TRBJ2-1; D gene ambiguous. The DNA for the CDR3 is TGTGCCAGCACCCCGTTAGAACACCTTTACAATGAGCAGTTCTTC. As protein: CASTPLEHLYNEQFF.